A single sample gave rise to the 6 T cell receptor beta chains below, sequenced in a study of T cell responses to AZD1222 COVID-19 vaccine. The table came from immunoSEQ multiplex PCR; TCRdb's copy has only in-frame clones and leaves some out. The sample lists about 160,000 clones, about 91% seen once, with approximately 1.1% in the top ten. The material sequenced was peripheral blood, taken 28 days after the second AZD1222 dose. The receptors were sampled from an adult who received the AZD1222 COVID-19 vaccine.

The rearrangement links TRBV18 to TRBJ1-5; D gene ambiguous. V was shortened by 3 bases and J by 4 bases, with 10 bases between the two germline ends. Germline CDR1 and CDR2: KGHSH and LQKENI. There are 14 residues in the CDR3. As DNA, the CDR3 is TGTGCCAGCTCACCCTCCGCAGCAAATCAGCCCCAGCATTTT. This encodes CASSPSAANQPQHF.

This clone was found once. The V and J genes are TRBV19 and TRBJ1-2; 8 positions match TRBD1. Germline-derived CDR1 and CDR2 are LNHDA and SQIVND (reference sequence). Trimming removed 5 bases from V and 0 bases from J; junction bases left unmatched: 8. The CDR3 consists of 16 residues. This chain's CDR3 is CASSPLGQGSNYGYTF. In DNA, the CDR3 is TGTGCCAGTAGTCCCCTCGGACAGGGCTCTAACTATGGCTACACCTTC.

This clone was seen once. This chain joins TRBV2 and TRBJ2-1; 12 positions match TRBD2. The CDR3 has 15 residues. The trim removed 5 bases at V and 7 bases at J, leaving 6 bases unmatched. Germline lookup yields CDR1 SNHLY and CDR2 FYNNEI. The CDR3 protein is CASSTSGGPVNEQFF. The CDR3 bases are TGTGCCAGCAGTACTAGCGGGGGGCCGGTGAATGAGCAGTTCTTC.

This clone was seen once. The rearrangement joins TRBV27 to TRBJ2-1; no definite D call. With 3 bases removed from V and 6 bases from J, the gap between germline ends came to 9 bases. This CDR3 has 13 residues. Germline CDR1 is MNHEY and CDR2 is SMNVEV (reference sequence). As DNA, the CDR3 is TGTGCCAGCAGTTTCCTGGACCCCAATGAGCAGTTCTTC. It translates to CASSFLDPNEQFF.

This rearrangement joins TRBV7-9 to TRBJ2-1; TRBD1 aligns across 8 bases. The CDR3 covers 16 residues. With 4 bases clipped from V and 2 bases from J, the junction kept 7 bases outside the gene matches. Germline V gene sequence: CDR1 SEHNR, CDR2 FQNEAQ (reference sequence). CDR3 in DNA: TGTGCCAGCAGCTCAAAGGACAGGGTTCCCTACAATGAGCAGTTCTTC. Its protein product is CASSSKDRVPYNEQFF.

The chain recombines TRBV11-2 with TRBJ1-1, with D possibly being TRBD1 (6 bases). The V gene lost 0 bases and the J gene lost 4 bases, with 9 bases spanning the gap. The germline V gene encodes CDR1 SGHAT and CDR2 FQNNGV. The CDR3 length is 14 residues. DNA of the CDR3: TGTGCCAGCAGCTTAGAAGGGGGTACCACTGAAGCTTTCTTT. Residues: CASSLEGGTTEAFF. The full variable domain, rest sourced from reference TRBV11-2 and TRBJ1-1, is EAGVAQSPRYKIIEKRQSVAFWCNPISGHATLYWYQQILGQGPKLLIQFQNNGVVDDSQLPKDRFSAERLKGVDSTLKIQPAKLEDSAVYLCASSLEGGTTEAFFGQGTRLTVV.